The T cell receptor beta chain under discussion was sequenced for a study of cytomegalovirus exposure and HLA in healthy donors. Concerning this clone: What it binds is unknown.

When sampled, the donors appeared nominally healthy, though they likely had unrecorded immune exposures. PCR amplification relied on 60 Vbeta primers (plus 13 Jbeta primers). Produced via immunoSEQ multiplex PCR; TCRdb's table is partial and in-frame only. The sample contains about 140,000 clones, 60% to 85% of which appear only once. Study results and caveats: At a 0.05 false discovery rate, a later analysis found some 18,000 TCR beta sequences to be associated with HLA alleles. Among the sequence variants, a highly shared cluster was likely an artifact of sequencing. Published work reported that the classifier diagnosed cytomegalovirus status with high specificity and sensitivity.

This TCR derives from a man between 18 and 29 years old in good health and CMV-seronegative. Sequenced input: PBMCs.

The CDR3 protein is CASRGQGRPQHF. For the CDR3, the DNA is TGTGCCAGCAGGGGACAGGGAAGGCCCCAGCATTTT. The chain recombines TRBV2 with TRBJ1-5; TRBD1 aligns across 9 bases. CDR1 and CDR2 (germline): SNHLY, FYNNEI. Losses at the gene ends were 6 bases for V and 9 bases for J; bases not matched to a gene: 3. The CDR3 has 12 residues.